This is a list of T cell receptor beta chains from one sample in a study of cytomegalovirus exposure and HLA in healthy donors. Here immunoSEQ multiplex PCR was the method, and the copy in TCRdb shows in-frame clones only, minus some. The sample holds about 200,000 clones, approximately 82% seen once. Sample: PBMCs. Receptors originate from a woman between 18 and 29 years old in good health and CMV-seronegative. CDR3s leave out the opening cysteine and the closing phenylalanine or tryptophan. Each record gives: V gene, J gene, CDR3 protein.

TRBV19,TRBJ2-2,ASTLTGTDVAGELF
TRBV6-6,TRBJ1-1,ATLRGNTEAF
TRBV27,TRBJ2-1,ASRMTGASYNEQF
TRBV7-3,TRBJ2-7,ASSESGTEEYEQY
TRBV9,TRBJ1-1,ASSVVAGQGGTEAF
TRBV2,TRBJ2-1,ASRSTPSSYNEQF
TRBV7-9,TRBJ1-3,ASSPRESSGNTIY
TRBV27,TRBJ2-7,ASSLSRYYEQY
TRBV2,TRBJ2-1,ASSRDRVNEQF
TRBV5-1,TRBJ2-3,ASSLETSGGVGDTQY
TRBV13,TRBJ1-2,ASSLEGQRGYT
TRBV19,TRBJ2-7,ASSTTKGLAGVYEQY
TRBV30,TRBJ2-7,AWSYSGKGLEQY
TRBV27,TRBJ2-3,ASSSTSGADTQY
TRBV28,TRBJ1-1,ASSLRGRYTEAF
TRBV4-2,TRBJ1-2,AVGRQGGYT
TRBV5-1,TRBJ2-3,ASSFDRGAGRADTQY
TRBV29-1,TRBJ1-3,SVATDVGNTIY
TRBV14,TRBJ1-1,ASSQAPGWAF
TRBV15,TRBJ1-4,ATSRVTGDVEKLF
TRBV30,TRBJ2-7,AWSVNLAGGDEQY
TRBV4-1,TRBJ1-4,ASSQEEGVGDEKLF
TRBV2,TRBJ2-2,ASSERSPGKTGELF
TRBV4-1,TRBJ1-4,ASSQVLGEKLF
TRBV27,TRBJ1-5,ASSPGATIRNQPQH
TRBV18,TRBJ2-7,ASSQPGTEAYEQY
TRBV2,TRBJ2-1,ASAWREQF
TRBV10-3,TRBJ2-1,AISDRGDEQF
TRBV2,TRBJ2-1,ASSVGQQF
TRBV6-6,TRBJ2-6,ASSRGGSGANVLT
TRBV10-3,TRBJ1-1,AISEPERGSRAF
TRBV7-7,TRBJ2-7,ASSGQASYEQY
TRBV5-1,TRBJ1-1,ASSLGVNTEAF
TRBV6-5,TRBJ2-7,ASRSRGGRGYEQY
TRBV9,TRBJ2-7,ASSVAVASGSYEQY
TRBV29-1,TRBJ1-5,SAEVVGVDQPQH
TRBV28,TRBJ2-7,ASSSDYDEQY
TRBV2,TRBJ1-2,ASSEQYGYT
TRBV10-2,TRBJ1-1,ASSGFLLRAENTEAF
TRBV19,TRBJ2-1,ASSVAITGSPHNEQF
TRBV27,TRBJ1-2,ASSFRTGVRGYT
TRBV18,TRBJ1-1,ASSYGFLNTEAF
TRBV5-1,TRBJ2-3,ASSYGQGYNADTQY
TRBV6-5,TRBJ2-1,ASSYSRGHEQF
TRBV27,TRBJ2-1,ASSFSAGGYNEQF
TRBV5-1,TRBJ1-5,ASSLVPDSNQPQH
TRBV6-1,TRBJ2-7,ASSEGQDQY
TRBV27,TRBJ2-7,ASSLSAGSNEQY
TRBV5-1,TRBJ2-1,ASGLASGSGEQF
TRBV6-5,TRBJ2-2,ASRSLAGVTGELF
TRBV5-1,TRBJ2-7,ASSLGQGQDEQY
TRBV12-5,TRBJ2-7,ASGLGQGVGEQY
TRBV2,TRBJ1-4,ASGGRSTTNEKLF
TRBV7-8,TRBJ2-7,ASSLMRHEQY
TRBV6-1,TRBJ2-7,ASSYDREGRQY
TRBV2,TRBJ2-4,ASTPAGQAKNIQY
TRBV5-1,TRBJ2-4,ASSPGVRDIQY